The 18 T cell receptor beta chains given below trace back to one sample, sequenced in a study of CD8+CD57+ T cells in acquired aplastic anemia. Using genomic DNA as the template, TCR beta VDJ and CDR3 profiling was carried out. MiXCR, run by TCRdb on the reads, gives a single entry per CDR3 protein. The data contain around 400,000 distinct CDR3 sequences, 65% to 75% of them singletons. Sequencing was carried out using sorted CD4+, CD8+, or CD8+CD57+ T cells (not recorded which) from PBMCs. Receptors were obtained from a human donor in good health, serving as a control.

The chain joins TRBV6-1 to TRBJ1-1; TRBD1 might be the D (6 bases). The CDR3 length is 12 residues. Germline V CDR1 and CDR2: MNHNS, SASEGT. V was shortened by 5 bases and J by 4 bases, with 8 bases between the two germline ends. The CDR3 sequence is CASSQGPTEAFF. The CDR3 nucleotides are TGTGCCAGCAGTCAGGGGCCCACTGAAGCTTTCTTT.

The chain has TRBV7-2 and TRBJ1-6, with unresolved D. The CDR3 loop spans 15 amino acids. With 5 bases removed from V and 18 bases from J, the gap between germline ends came to 26 bases. Germline CDR1 is SGHTA and CDR2 is FQGNSA. The CDR3 reads CASSNCSIRVTGPHF. Written as DNA, the CDR3 is TGTGCCAGCAGCAACTGCTCGATAAGGGTCACCGGTCCCCACTTT.

The rearrangement uses TRBV10-2 and TRBJ2-7, with 8 positions matching TRBD1. CDR3 length: 15 residues. Germline V gene sequence: CDR1 WSHSY, CDR2 SAAADI. V lost 7 bases to trimming and J lost 4 bases; unmatched junction nucleotides: 12. The chain's CDR3 is CASTSGTGGAYEQYF. DNA for the CDR3: TGCGCCAGCACCTCCGGGACAGGCGGAGCATACGAGCAGTACTTC.

This clonotype came up many times. This sequence joins TRBV5-8 and TRBJ1-5, with 9 nucleotides matching TRBD1. The germline CDR1 and CDR2 sequences are SGHTS and YDEGEE. The ends lost 1 base at V and 6 bases at J; junction bases unmatched: 5. The CDR3 is made up of 15 amino acids. The CDR3 reads CASSLSGTGPQPQHF. The CDR3 nucleotides are TGTGCCAGCAGCTTGTCAGGGACAGGGCCTCAGCCCCAGCATTTT.

As regards this clonotype: One end of the junction does not line up with germline, which may come from a read error. This chain joins TRBV9 and TRBJ1-2; 7 nucleotides agree with TRBD1. This CDR3 comprises 15 residues. Germline CDR1 reads SGDLS; CDR2 reads YYNGEE. In DNA form, the CDR3 reads TGCGCCAGCAGCTTGGTGCAGGGGGGGCAGGGTGGCTACACCTTC. Its translation is CASSLVQGGQGGYTF.

This clonotype was observed at least ten times. The rearrangement links TRBV12-3 or TRBV12-4 to TRBJ1-1; a weak D match, TRBD1 (6 bases). This CDR3 spans 16 amino acids. V was clipped by 2 bases and J by 1 base, with 14 bases between them. The CDR3 loop is CASSLFRGQGNTEAFF. The CDR3 coding sequence is TGTGCCAGCAGTTTATTCCGGGGGCAAGGGAACACTGAAGCTTTCTTT.

The genes are TRBV5-1 and TRBJ2-7; perhaps D is TRBD1 or TRBD2 (5 bases each). V lost 5 bases and J lost 2, with 14 bases in between. This CDR3 has 14 amino acids. Germline CDR1 is SGHRS and CDR2 is YFSETQ. The CDR3 coding sequence is TGCGCCAGCAGTTCGGGACCCGCCACCTACGAGCAGTACTTC. Translating gives CASSSGPATYEQYF.

This clonotype has just a few counts. The V and J genes are TRBV5-5 and TRBJ1-1; TRBD1 might be the D (5 bases). Per the germline V gene, CDR1 is SGHKS and CDR2 is YYEKEE (reference sequence). With 4 bases removed from V and 8 bases from J, the gap between germline ends came to 18 bases. The CDR3 runs to 14 residues. In DNA, the CDR3 is TGTGCCAGCAGCCCCGAAGGGTCACGGGGCGAAGCTTTCTTT. This encodes CASSPEGSRGEAFF.

In DNA, the CDR3 is TGTGCCAGCAGCGTGACCGTCCTAAATGGTGCAGAGACCCAGTACTTC. Its translation is CASSVTVLNGAETQYF. The rearrangement uses TRBV12-3 or TRBV12-4 and TRBJ2-5, with D uncertain. This CDR3 has 16 amino acids. V lost 6 bases and J 4 bases, leaving 21 bases between the germline ends.

V is TRBV20-1 and J is TRBJ2-7; weak D call: TRBD2 (5 bases). Trimming shortened V by 5 bases and J by 4 bases, and 12 bases separated the two germline ends. Germline assignment: CDR1 DFQATT and CDR2 SNEGSKA (reference sequence). The CDR3 has 12 residues. The CDR3 spells CSAGLNTYEQYV. The CDR3 DNA follows: TGCAGTGCTGGACTCAACACTTACGAGCAGTACGTC.

Comments on this clonotype: One junction end disagrees with the germline gene, perhaps due to a read error. V gene TRBV7-2 combines with J gene TRBJ1-6; perhaps TRBD1 as D (6 bases). In germline, CDR1 is SGHTA, CDR2 FQGNSA. The CDR3 loop spans 15 amino acids. Here the CDR3 DNA reads TGTGCCAGCAGCATAGCGACAGGAGACAATGCACCCCTCCACTTT. Translating it yields CASSIATGDNAPLHF.

On this clonotype itself: Here the CDR3 omits its conserved ending phenylalanine or tryptophan, so a read error is the likely source. The rearrangement links TRBV2 to TRBJ2-6, with D unclear. Germline-derived CDR1 and CDR2 are SNHLY and FYNNEI. V was clipped by 6 bases and J by 2 bases, with 8 bases between them. CDR3 size: 14 residues. The CDR3 region is CASSVLPGANVLTS. CDR3 bases: TGTGCCAGCAGCGTCCTCCCTGGGGCCAACGTCCTGACTTCC.

As concerns this clonotype: At one end, the junction sequence differs from germline, possibly due to a read error. The chain joins TRBV7-8 to TRBJ2-3, with TRBD2 matching 7 bases. CDR1 and CDR2 from the germline V gene are SGHVS and FQNEAQ. This CDR3 contains 16 residues. The CDR3 spells CATSIGVGTIPDTQYF. The DNA of the CDR3 is TGTGCCACCAGCATAGGTGTAGGGACTATACCAGATACGCAGTATTTT.

Details on this clonotype: A much larger clone differs by one base, so this may be a read error. This sequence joins TRBV7-9 and TRBJ1-2, with 9 bases identical to TRBD1. V dropped 8 bases and J dropped 2; count of bases not matched to a gene: 9. CDR3 length equals 15 residues. The germline gives CDR1 SEHNR, CDR2 FQNEAQ (reference sequence). This CDR3 reads CASGWGQGSNYGYTF. CDR3 nucleotide sequence: TGTGCCAGCGGCTGGGGACAGGGCTCAAACTATGGCTACACCTTC. Based on the CDR3 plus reference TRBV7-9 and TRBJ1-2, the full variable domain is DTGVSQNPRHKITKRGQNVTFRCDPISEHNRLYWYRQTLGQGPEFLTYFQNEAQLEKSRLLSDRFSAERPKGSFSTLEIQRTEQGDSAMYLCASGWGQGSNYGYTFGSGTRLTVV.

In regard to this clonotype: At one end the junction does not follow the germline gene, possibly because of a read error. The rearrangement links TRBV24-1 to TRBJ2-2, with 8 nucleotides matching TRBD1. The CDR3 has 15 residues. CDR1 is KGHDR, CDR2 SFDVKD, per germline. The CDR3 coding sequence is TGTGCCAGCAGTCACCTGGACAGGGCAGCCGGGGAGCTGTTTTTT. This codes for CASSHLDRAAGELFF.

This clonotype has ten or more counts. The chain carries TRBV5-6 and TRBJ2-1; 7 bases line up with TRBD2. With V trimmed by 7 bases and J by 4 bases, 8 bases remained unmatched. Germline CDR1 SGHDT, CDR2 YYEEEE. The CDR3 loop spans 14 amino acids. The CDR3 sequence is CASSRGAGYNEQFF. In DNA, the CDR3 is TGTGCCAGCTCCCGTGGAGCGGGGTACAATGAGCAGTTCTTC.

V usage is TRBV29-1 and J usage is TRBJ1-1; D might be TRBD1 (6 bases). The CDR3 is 16 amino acids. CDR1 and CDR2 (germline): SQVTM, ANQGSEA. The ends were cut back, 1 base at V and 2 bases at J, with 17 bases in the middle. Here the CDR3 DNA reads TGCAGCGTTGAAGGAATTGGGGTAGGGGGTAACACTGAAGCTTTCTTT. This encodes CSVEGIGVGGNTEAFF.

This clonotype was seen many times. The CDR3 is CATPGPHSTQYF. The CDR3 nucleotides are TGTGCCACCCCGGGACCTCACTCGACCCAGTACTTC. The rearrangement links TRBV2 to TRBJ2-5, with D perhaps given as TRBD1 or TRBD2 (5 bases each). V gave up 10 bases and J gave up 7 bases, with 16 bases separating them. CDR3 length equals 12 residues. CDR1 SNHLY and CDR2 FYNNEI come from the germline V gene.